One and the same sample provided the 31 T cell receptor beta chains below, sequenced in a study of vaccination effects on CD4 cells after COVID-19. These receptors lack a known antigen. Before sequencing took place, the ViraFEST assay used viral peptide pools to expand antigen-specific CD4+ T cells. Cultured cells yielded isolated CD4+ T cells after 10 to 11 days. Each participant was administered two doses of either the BNT162b2 or the mRNA-1273 vaccine. TCRdb's table, derived via immunoSEQ multiplex PCR, lists solely in-frame clones and lacks some. The table lists fewer than 85,000 clones, roughly 80% of them singletons. The specimen was CD4+ T cells from PBMCs cultured with HCoV-OC43 spike peptides, collected after COVID-19 vaccination. The subset was: HCoV-OC43 spike overlapping peptide pool stimulation. The receptors derive from a human donor who received a COVID-19 vaccine.

This rearrangement joins TRBV4-1 to TRBJ1-6; D gene ambiguous. V gave up 2 bases and J gave up 7 bases, with 12 bases separating them. There are 15 residues in the CDR3. The germline gives CDR1 MGHRA, CDR2 YSYEKL. Written as DNA, the CDR3 is TGCGCCAGCAGCCAACCAACGCCAAGGAATTCACCCCTCCACTTT. This sequence encodes CASSQPTPRNSPLHF.

V gene TRBV28 combines with J gene TRBJ1-1, with 9 nucleotides matching TRBD1. The germline gives CDR1 MDHEN, CDR2 SYDVKM. This CDR3 comprises 15 residues. The CDR3 spells CAHAGQGLGDTEAFF. DNA of the CDR3: TGTGCACATGCGGGACAGGGCTTAGGGGACACTGAAGCTTTCTTT.

The V gene is TRBV6-5, the J gene TRBJ2-5, with 10 bases lining up with TRBD2. Germline lookup yields CDR1 MNHEY and CDR2 SVGAGI. V lost 5 bases and J lost 1; bases outside the gene matches: 4. The CDR3 is 15 amino acids. The CDR3 here is CASSPRTSGQETQYF. The CDR3 DNA reads as TGTGCCAGCAGTCCCCGGACTAGCGGCCAAGAGACCCAGTACTTC.

This chain connects TRBV27 to TRBJ1-1; weak D call: TRBD1 (5 bases). Germline V CDR1 and CDR2: MNHEY, SMNVEV (reference sequence). The V gene lost 2 bases and the J gene lost 2 bases, with 6 bases spanning the gap. The CDR3 consists of 13 residues. Here the CDR3 DNA reads TGTGCCAGCAGTTTAAGGGGAAACACTGAAGCTTTCTTT. Translating gives CASSLRGNTEAFF.

The gene calls are TRBV5-1 and TRBJ2-7; D is possibly TRBD1 (6 bases). Germline lookup yields CDR1 SGHRS and CDR2 YFSETQ. This CDR3 is 15 amino acids long. The V end lost 0 bases, the J end lost 5 bases, and 15 bases lay between the germline ends. In DNA, the CDR3 is TGCGCCAGCAGCTTGGGAGTCAGGGGCACCCACGAGCAGTACGTC. As protein: CASSLGVRGTHEQYV.

The rearrangement joins TRBV10-3 to TRBJ2-2; TRBD1 matches at 8 bases. The J segment lost 1 base and the V segment lost 3 bases, leaving 10 bases of the junction unmatched. Germline CDR1 is ENHRY and CDR2 is SYGVKD. The CDR3 contains 18 residues. CDR3 nucleotides: TGTGCCATCAGTGACCCGGGTAGAGGACAGGGGAACACCGGGGAGCTGTTTTTT. This encodes CAISDPGRGQGNTGELFF.

V gene TRBV12-3 or TRBV12-4 combines with J gene TRBJ1-2; no firm D call. This CDR3 is 13 amino acids long. Trimming removed 6 bases at V and 5 bases at J, with 13 bases between. CDR3: CASRRTVSYGYTF. The DNA for the CDR3 is TGTGCCAGCAGAAGAACAGTATCTTATGGCTACACCTTC.

The rearrangement uses TRBV20-1 and TRBJ2-7; D ambiguous. Germline V gene sequence: CDR1 DFQATT, CDR2 SNEGSKA (reference sequence). The CDR3 runs to 10 residues. V was cut by 1 base and J by 7 bases, with 5 bases left in between. In DNA form, the CDR3 reads TGCAGTGCTAGAGGGGTAGAGCAGTACGTC. Amino acids: CSARGVEQYV.

The V gene is TRBV11-2, the J gene TRBJ2-5; the D gene is possibly TRBD1 (5 bases). Trimming removed 3 bases from V and 3 bases from J, with 11 bases in between. CDR3 length: 14 amino acids. Germline CDR1 reads SGHAT; CDR2 reads FQNNGV. The CDR3 region is CASSFRRGKETQYF. DNA for the CDR3: TGTGCCAGCAGCTTCCGAAGGGGTAAAGAGACCCAGTACTTC. Supplemented by reference TRBV11-2 and TRBJ2-5, the full variable domain reads EAGVAQSPRYKIIEKRQSVAFWCNPISGHATLYWYQQILGQGPKLLIQFQNNGVVDDSQLPKDRFSAERLKGVDSTLKIQPAKLEDSAVYLCASSFRRGKETQYFGPGTRLLVL.

The genes are TRBV9 and TRBJ1-5; a possible D gene is TRBD1 (5 bases). Germline CDR1 is SGDLS and CDR2 is YYNGEE. V lost 0 bases and J 7 bases, leaving 11 bases between the germline ends. CDR3 length equals 14 residues. The CDR3 here is CASSVAGGGQPQHF. The CDR3 coding sequence is TGTGCCAGCAGCGTAGCGGGGGGAGGGCAGCCCCAGCATTTT.

The chain employs TRBV19 and TRBJ1-2; maybe TRBD1 (6 bases). V lost 6 bases and J 6 bases, leaving 23 bases between the germline ends. The germline gives CDR1 LNHDA, CDR2 SQIVND (reference sequence). This CDR3 is 16 amino acids long. CDR3 region: CASRVRNGDISNGYTF. The CDR3 coding sequence is TGTGCCAGTAGAGTTAGGAACGGGGACATCTCCAATGGCTACACCTTC.

This clone was recorded only once. The chain combines TRBV2 with TRBJ1-4, with a possible D match to TRBD1 (5 bases). Germline V gives CDR1 SNHLY, CDR2 FYNNEI. There are 12 residues in the CDR3. V lost 3 bases and J 7 bases, leaving 6 bases between the germline ends. In DNA form, the CDR3 reads TGTGCCAGCAGTGATAGGGGTGAAAAACTGTTTTTT. It is translated as CASSDRGEKLFF.

This clone was detected only a few times. V and J are TRBV7-2 and TRBJ1-2; 8 nucleotides align to TRBD1. The CDR3 has 13 amino acids. The germline CDR1 and CDR2 sequences are SGHTA and FQGNSA. The ends lost 2 bases at V and 8 bases at J; junction bases unmatched: 4. The CDR3 nucleotides are TGTGCCAGCAGCTTACAGGGGGCAAAAGGCTACACCTTC. The encoded protein is CASSLQGAKGYTF. The full variable domain, its missing parts supplied by reference TRBV7-2 and TRBJ1-2, is GAGVSQSPSNKVTEKGKDVELRCDPISGHTALYWYRQSLGQGLEFLIYFQGNSAPDKSGLPSDRFSAERTGGSVSTLTIQRTQQEDSAVYLCASSLQGAKGYTFGSGTRLTVV.

The rearrangement links TRBV28 to TRBJ2-3; 14 nucleotides align to TRBD2. J gave up 3 bases and V 1 base, and 6 bases lay outside the gene matches. Germline-derived CDR1 and CDR2 are MDHEN and SYDVKM. The CDR3 is 18 residues long. CDR3 loop: CASSLSATSGGATDTQYF. CDR3 nucleotides: TGTGCCAGCAGTTTATCGGCGACTAGCGGGGGGGCAACAGATACGCAGTATTTT. Filled out from reference TRBV28 and TRBJ2-3, the complete variable domain reads DVKVTQSSRYLVKRTGEKVFLECVQDMDHENMFWYRQDPGLGLRLIYFSYDVKMKEKGDIPEGYSVSREKKERFSLILESASTNQTSMYLCASSLSATSGGATDTQYFGPGTRLTVL.

The V and J genes are TRBV6-2 or TRBV6-3 and TRBJ2-5, with TRBD1 as a possible D gene (5 bases). The germline V and J ends were trimmed by 2 bases and 1 base, with 8 bases remaining between them. Germline CDR1 reads MNHEY; CDR2 reads SVGEGT. This CDR3 is 14 amino acids long. The CDR3: CASSYGRAQETQYF. Here the CDR3 DNA reads TGTGCCAGCAGTTACGGCAGGGCCCAAGAGACCCAGTACTTC.

The V call is TRBV13, the J call TRBJ1-6; the D is unclear. The CDR3 sequence is 13 residues long. The V end lost 5 bases, the J end lost 4 bases, and 6 bases lay between the germline ends. The germline CDR1 and CDR2 sequences are PRHDT and FYEKMQ (reference sequence). CDR3 nucleotides: TGTGCCAGCAGCACTAATTATAATTCACCCCTCCACTTT. It specifies CASSTNYNSPLHF.

CDR3 residues: CASSAAEFYEQYV. CDR3 DNA: TGTGCCAGCAGTGCCGCGGAGTTCTACGAGCAGTACGTC. The gene calls are TRBV6-6 and TRBJ2-7; D ambiguous. Trimming took off 5 bases at V and 3 bases at J, with 11 bases between the two ends. CDR3 length equals 13 residues. CDR1 MNHNY and CDR2 SVGAGI come from the germline V gene (reference sequence).

A single count supports this clone. V usage is TRBV10-1 and J usage is TRBJ2-2; possible D gene TRBD2, 7 bases. V was shortened by 3 bases and J by 0 bases, with 11 bases between the two germline ends. Germline V gene sequence: CDR1 WNHNN, CDR2 SYGVQD (reference sequence). The CDR3 has 16 amino acids. In nucleotides, the CDR3 is TGCGCCAGCAGTGATGCGGGGGCAGCGAACACCGGGGAGCTGTTTTTT. This codes for CASSDAGAANTGELFF.

V gene TRBV9 combines with J gene TRBJ2-5; 11 nucleotides align to TRBD2. The CDR3 extends over 17 amino acids. Germline V lookup: CDR1 SGDLS, CDR2 YYNGEE. Trimming removed 0 bases from V and 5 bases from J; junction bases left unmatched: 9. The CDR3 region is CASSVGLAGGPQETQYF. Here the CDR3 DNA reads TGTGCCAGCAGCGTAGGGCTAGCGGGGGGTCCGCAGGAGACCCAGTACTTC.

This clone was picked up one time. V gene TRBV6-5 combines with J gene TRBJ1-1; D unresolved. CDR3 length: 13 residues. V was trimmed by 3 bases and J by 5 bases, leaving 10 bases between them. Per germline, CDR1 MNHEY and CDR2 SVGAGI. CDR3 loop: CASSYWWDTEAFF. The DNA of the CDR3 is TGTGCCAGCAGTTATTGGTGGGATACTGAAGCTTTCTTT.

This chain connects TRBV5-4 to TRBJ2-5; D is possibly TRBD1 (6 bases). This CDR3 is 15 amino acids long. CDR1 and CDR2 from the germline V gene are SGHNT and YYREEE (reference sequence). Trimming took 0 bases from V and 1 from J, leaving 10 bases between them. Written as DNA, the CDR3 is TGTGCCAGCAGCTTGGTGACAGGTGTCCAAGAGACCCAGTACTTC. Residues: CASSLVTGVQETQYF. Combining the CDR3 with reference TRBV5-4 and TRBJ2-5 gives the whole variable domain ETGVTQSPTHLIKTRGQQVTLRCSSQSGHNTVSWYQQALGQGPQFIFQYYREEENGRGNFPPRFSGLQFPNYSSELNVNALELDDSALYLCASSLVTGVQETQYFGPGTRLLVL.

The V call is TRBV27, the J call TRBJ1-2, with TRBD1 matching over 9 bases. Losses at the gene ends were 6 bases for V and 8 bases for J; bases not matched to a gene: 10. CDR3 length equals 14 residues. CDR1 and CDR2 from the germline V gene are MNHEY and SMNVEV (reference sequence). CDR3 DNA sequence: TGTGCCAGCAGACAGCCGGGACAGGGTATCGGCTACACCTTC. Translation: CASRQPGQGIGYTF.

The chain carries TRBV6-2 or TRBV6-3 and TRBJ1-5; no firm D call. V shed 0 bases and J shed 0 bases, with 15 bases lying between them. This CDR3 has 18 amino acids. From germline, CDR1 is MNHEY and CDR2 SVGEGT. CDR3 sequence (DNA): TGTGCCAGCAGTTACTCTCGAGTCCACGGGGTTAGCAATCAGCCCCAGCATTTT. Encoded protein: CASSYSRVHGVSNQPQHF.

The J gene is TRBJ2-3, the V gene TRBV4-2, with D possibly being TRBD2 (6 bases). V lost 4 bases and J lost 0, with 17 bases in between. The CDR3 runs to 17 residues. In germline, CDR1 is LGHNA, CDR2 YNFKEQ. This chain's CDR3 is CASSRSGTVPSTDTQYF. DNA for the CDR3: TGTGCCAGCAGCCGCTCAGGGACTGTTCCTAGCACAGATACGCAGTATTTT.

The chain combines TRBV18 with TRBJ1-5; D gene unclear. V was shortened by 2 bases and J by 5 bases, with 10 bases between the two germline ends. This CDR3 has 14 amino acids. Germline V gene data show CDR1 as KGHSH and CDR2 as LQKENI. Here the CDR3 DNA reads TGTGCCAGCTCACCAGGGGTAGACTATCAGCCCCAGCATTTT. It codes for CASSPGVDYQPQHF.

The rearrangement uses TRBV2 and TRBJ1-2, with a tentative D call TRBD1 (5 bases). Trimming cost V 6 bases and J 0 bases, with 8 bases left between them. In germline, CDR1 is SNHLY, CDR2 FYNNEI. The CDR3 extends over 13 amino acids. Here the CDR3 reads CASRPGSNYGYTF. The CDR3 nucleotides read TGTGCCAGCAGGCCAGGGTCTAACTATGGCTACACCTTC.

CDR3 DNA sequence: TGTGCCAGCAGCTTACGGGGAGGGAACACTGAAGCTTTCTTT. Protein product: CASSLRGGNTEAFF. The gene calls are TRBV11-2 and TRBJ1-1; D is ambiguous. The CDR3 length is 14 residues. CDR1 is SGHAT and CDR2 is FQNNGV in the germline V gene. Between the trimmed V and J ends, which lost 2 bases and 1 base, there was a span of 8 bases. The complete variable domain, with remaining parts taken from reference TRBV11-2 and TRBJ1-1, reads EAGVAQSPRYKIIEKRQSVAFWCNPISGHATLYWYQQILGQGPKLLIQFQNNGVVDDSQLPKDRFSAERLKGVDSTLKIQPAKLEDSAVYLCASSLRGGNTEAFFGQGTRLTVV.

The V and J genes are TRBV3-1 (or the pseudogene TRBV3-2) and TRBJ2-7; no reliable D call. V lost 4 bases, J lost 6 bases, and 22 bases lay in between. Germline loops: CDR1 LGHDT, CDR2 YNNKEL (reference sequence). There are 16 residues in the CDR3. The DNA for the CDR3 is TGTGCCAGCAGCCTCCGGTCTTGGGGTCAGGTCGCCGAGCAGTACGTC. Translation: CASSLRSWGQVAEQYV.

The rearrangement links TRBV5-1 to TRBJ1-2; D may be TRBD1 (6 bases). Germline V CDR1 and CDR2: SGHRS, YFSETQ. The CDR3 consists of 14 residues. Trimming left V 0 bases short and J 5 bases short, with 11 bases between. The CDR3 loop reads CASSLGGGPYGYTF. As DNA, the CDR3 is TGCGCCAGCAGCTTGGGCGGGGGGCCTTATGGCTACACCTTC.

The CDR3 nucleotides read TGTGCCTGGAGTGTAGCCCGGGGCATGAATGGCTACACCTTC. It is translated as CAWSVARGMNGYTF. This chain links TRBV30 with TRBJ1-2, with a weak D call TRBD1 (5 bases). CDR1 is GTSNPN and CDR2 is SVGIG in the germline V gene (reference sequence). The CDR3 length is 14 residues. Trimming removed 0 bases from V and 6 bases from J, with 14 bases in between.

This clone was counted only a few times. This rearrangement joins TRBV19 to TRBJ1-5, with D perhaps matching TRBD1 (5 bases). Germline loops: CDR1 LNHDA, CDR2 SQIVND (reference sequence). The CDR3 covers 15 residues. Trimming stripped 6 bases from V and 4 bases from J, with 16 bases between. The CDR3 DNA reads as TGTGCCAGTAGCTTCCGGGACGGGATAAATCAGCCCCAGCATTTT. It specifies CASSFRDGINQPQHF.